Shown below are 22 T cell receptor beta chains from a single sample sequenced in a study of HIV-infected patients and healthy controls. All unsorted peripheral T cells were captured because whole blood was used without fractionation. cDNA was made from approximately 0.55 ug RNA using alpha and beta constant primers. Using multiplexing indices, alpha and beta chain libraries were generated apart by chain-specific third strand synthesis. TCRdb ran MiXCR on the 5' RACE reads and lists one entry per CDR3 protein. Of some 17,000 distinct CDR3 sequences in the sample, around 9.2% were seen once. Sequenced sample: blood. These receptors were taken from an adult in good health.

The V gene is TRBV28, the J gene TRBJ2-7; 7 bases agree with TRBD1. Germline CDR1 reads MDHEN; CDR2 reads SYDVKM. This CDR3 spans 14 amino acids. V trimming: 5 bases; J trimming: 8 bases; junction bases outside the gene matches: 12. DNA for the CDR3: TGTGCCAGCAGTCCTACCTTTAAGGGGGCGCAGCAGTACTTC. Its protein is CASSPTFKGAQQYF.

This clonotype was picked up many times. This sequence joins TRBV5-6 and TRBJ2-7; 10 nucleotides match TRBD1. With V trimmed by 3 bases and J by 5 bases, 17 bases remained unmatched. CDR1 SGHDT and CDR2 YYEEEE come from the germline V gene. The CDR3 totals 18 residues. CDR3 region: CASSSSTGTGVVANEQYF. DNA for the CDR3: TGTGCCAGCAGCTCGTCCACCGGGACAGGGGTTGTGGCCAACGAGCAGTACTTC.

This clonotype was found many times. The rearrangement uses TRBV3-1 and TRBJ1-4; 7 bases match TRBD1. This CDR3 contains 17 residues. V was clipped by 1 base and J by 6 bases; unmatched bases: 11. Germline-derived CDR1 and CDR2 are LGHDT and YNNKEL (reference sequence). DNA of the CDR3: TGTGCCAGCAGCCAAGCTACAGGGGTAAAGGAGGATGAAAAACTGTTTTTT. This encodes CASSQATGVKEDEKLFF.

Many counts were recorded for this clonotype. The genes are TRBV6-2 or TRBV6-3 and TRBJ2-6; 7 nucleotides line up with TRBD1. V shed 4 bases, J shed 0 bases, and the junction held 12 bases outside the gene matches. CDR1 is MNHEY, CDR2 SVGEGT, per germline. The CDR3 length is 19 residues. CDR3 in amino acids: CASSFYLGQEDSGANVLTF. In DNA form, the CDR3 reads TGTGCCAGCAGTTTCTACCTTGGACAGGAGGACTCTGGGGCCAACGTCCTGACTTTC.

CDR3 in amino acids: CASSHQPGLPYNEQFF. The CDR3 nucleotides are TGTGCCAGCAGCCACCAACCGGGACTACCATACAATGAGCAGTTCTTC. The chain combines TRBV14 with TRBJ2-1; TRBD2 matches 7 bases. CDR3 length equals 16 residues. Trimming removed 3 bases from V and 4 bases from J; junction bases left unmatched: 9. The germline CDR1 and CDR2 sequences are SGHDN and FVKESK.

This clonotype appeared a few times. V gene TRBV28 combines with J gene TRBJ1-1, with 10 bases aligning to TRBD1. The ends lost 5 bases at V and 4 bases at J; junction bases unmatched: 10. This CDR3 is built from 16 residues. CDR1 is MDHEN and CDR2 is SYDVKM in the germline V gene. This CDR3 is CASSTMGTGVGTEAFF. The DNA for the CDR3 is TGTGCCAGCAGTACCATGGGGACAGGGGTCGGCACTGAAGCTTTCTTT.

CDR3 residues: CASSRGSGYTF. In nucleotides, the CDR3 is TGTGCCAGCTCCCGCGGGAGTGGCTACACCTTC. The rearrangement uses TRBV12-3 or TRBV12-4 and TRBJ1-2, with D hard to call. V shed 8 bases and J shed 7 bases, with 11 bases lying between them. There are 11 residues in the CDR3.

Many counts were recorded for this clonotype. The chain carries TRBV10-2 and TRBJ1-1; D is perhaps TRBD1 (6 bases). Germline assignment: CDR1 WSHSY and CDR2 SAAADI. Trimming pared 6 bases from V and 3 bases from J, leaving 29 bases between. The CDR3 has 19 amino acids. The CDR3: CASRAKLGLSGAADTEAFF. CDR3 DNA: TGCGCCAGCAGAGCAAAGCTGGGCTTGTCAGGGGCCGCAGACACTGAAGCTTTCTTT.

In this sample, this clonotype is medium-sized. As DNA, the CDR3 is TGTGCCAGCAGCTTAGTCGAGTCTAGCGGGAGCTTAGGGCAGTTCTTC. This gives the protein CASSLVESSGSLGQFF. This sequence joins TRBV7-2 and TRBJ2-1, with 10 bases that match TRBD2. Germline V gene sequence: CDR1 SGHTA, CDR2 FQGNSA. With 1 base clipped from V and 12 bases from J, the junction kept 12 bases outside the gene matches. The CDR3 runs to 16 residues.

This clonotype was seen many times. The chain has TRBV12-5 and TRBJ2-1; D might be TRBD1 or TRBD2, each matching 5 bases. Germline V gives CDR1 LGHNT, CDR2 FRNRAP. The CDR3 covers 13 residues. V lost 3 bases to trimming and J lost 10 bases, with 13 bases between them. Here the CDR3 reads CASGLEAGTEQFF. The CDR3 DNA is TGTGCTAGTGGTTTAGAAGCCGGGACCGAGCAGTTCTTC.

In its sample, this clonotype was seen many times. V is TRBV5-1 and J is TRBJ2-1; no firm D call. Germline loops: CDR1 SGHRS, CDR2 YFSETQ. The CDR3 has 15 residues. The V end lost 0 bases, the J end lost 0 bases, and 7 bases lay between the germline ends. DNA for the CDR3: TGCGCCAGCAGCTTGGGAGCCAGCTCCTACAATGAGCAGTTCTTC. It codes for CASSLGASSYNEQFF.

This clonotype was detected many times. This chain joins TRBV20-1 and TRBJ1-1, with D possibly TRBD1 on 6 matching bases. Trimming removed 1 base from V and 2 bases from J, with 14 bases in between. The CDR3 totals 15 residues. The germline CDR1 and CDR2 sequences are DFQATT and SNEGSKA (reference sequence). The DNA for the CDR3 is TGCAGTGCTAGAGCACCGGACAGTTTAAACACTGAAGCTTTCTTT. It encodes CSARAPDSLNTEAFF.

This clonotype has ten or more counts. The J gene is TRBJ2-7, the V gene TRBV7-2; TRBD1 matches 10 bases. CDR1 is SGHTA, CDR2 FQGNSA, per germline. Germline trimming cut 4 bases from V and 3 bases from J; bases unmatched to any gene: 6. The CDR3 spans 15 residues. This CDR3 is CASSSPTGGHYEQYF. DNA for the CDR3: TGTGCCAGCAGCTCACCGACAGGGGGCCACTACGAGCAGTACTTC.

In this sample, this clonotype turned up many times. V is TRBV12-5 and J is TRBJ1-1, with D perhaps TRBD1 (6 bases). V lost 6 bases, J lost 0 bases, and 11 bases lay in between. Looked up from germline, CDR1 is LGHNT and CDR2 is FRNRAP. The CDR3 consists of 14 residues. CDR3 in amino acids: CASGRGGLNTEAFF. The CDR3 bases are TGTGCTAGTGGACGGGGGGGCTTGAACACTGAAGCTTTCTTT.

This clonotype was seen a few times. This chain links TRBV11-2 with TRBJ2-3; D might be TRBD2 (5 bases). With 5 bases removed from V and 4 bases from J, the gap between germline ends came to 25 bases. The CDR3 extends over 18 amino acids. Per germline, CDR1 SGHAT and CDR2 FQNNGV. CDR3 coding DNA: TGTGCCAGCAGCCTACGGACGTGGCTTGATCAGAGGGCAGATACGCAGTATTTT. This gives the protein CASSLRTWLDQRADTQYF. Supplemented by reference TRBV11-2 and TRBJ2-3, the full variable domain reads EAGVAQSPRYKIIEKRQSVAFWCNPISGHATLYWYQQILGQGPKLLIQFQNNGVVDDSQLPKDRFSAERLKGVDSTLKIQPAKLEDSAVYLCASSLRTWLDQRADTQYFGPGTRLTVL.

There are many counts of this clonotype. The V call is TRBV10-3, the J call TRBJ2-3; 11 positions match TRBD2. Trimming removed 7 bases from V and 1 base from J; junction bases left unmatched: 4. The CDR3 extends over 15 amino acids. Germline V CDR1 and CDR2: ENHRY, SYGVKD. CDR3 in amino acids: CAITSSGRGTDTQYF. The CDR3, as DNA: TGTGCCATCACCAGTAGCGGGAGGGGCACAGATACGCAGTATTTT.

By proportion, this clonotype is medium-sized. The chain is built from TRBV29-1 and TRBJ2-3; 7 bases are a match to TRBD1. Trimming at V came to 6 bases and at J to 6 bases, leaving 9 bases not matched to a gene. This CDR3 is 13 amino acids long. Looked up from germline, CDR1 is SQVTM and CDR2 is ANQGSEA. The DNA of the CDR3 is TGCAGCGTGCCGGGACAGCTCATGGATACGCAGTATTTT. Translation gives CSVPGQLMDTQYF.

This clonotype has ten or more counts. The J gene is TRBJ1-1, the V gene TRBV5-1; D not certain. The CDR3 totals 16 residues. V was trimmed by 1 base and J by 0 bases, leaving 13 bases between them. The germline gives CDR1 SGHRS, CDR2 YFSETQ. The CDR3 protein is CASSLIEGSLNTEAFF. For the CDR3, the DNA is TGCGCCAGCAGCTTGATCGAAGGCTCTTTGAACACTGAAGCTTTCTTT.

There are a few counts of this clonotype. J is TRBJ2-4 and V is TRBV13; 8 nucleotides align to TRBD1. The CDR3 runs 15 residues. V was pared by 6 bases and J by 8 bases, with 12 bases of the junction left unmatched. Germline loops: CDR1 PRHDT, CDR2 FYEKMQ (reference sequence). CDR3 region: CASSFGSGGADIQYF. As DNA, the CDR3 is TGTGCCAGCAGTTTTGGGTCAGGGGGCGCGGACATTCAGTACTTC.

This clonotype was found many times. V is TRBV7-2 and J is TRBJ1-2; the D gene is possibly TRBD1 (5 bases). The ends were cut back, 3 bases at V and 5 bases at J, with 7 bases in the middle. The germline V gene has CDR1 SGHTA and CDR2 FQGNSA. This CDR3 region has 12 residues. The CDR3 DNA reads TGTGCCAGCAGCTTCCGACAGTATGGCTACACCTTC. Translating it yields CASSFRQYGYTF.

The chain links TRBV13 to TRBJ2-2, with 11 nucleotides matching TRBD2. The CDR3 totals 15 residues. The germline CDR1 and CDR2 sequences are PRHDT and FYEKMQ (reference sequence). Losses at the gene ends were 0 bases for V and 6 bases for J; bases not matched to a gene: 0. The CDR3 DNA reads TGTGCCAGCAGCTTAGGACTAGCGGGAGCCGGGGAGCTGTTTTTT. This sequence encodes CASSLGLAGAGELFF.

This clonotype was seen many times. The CDR3 region is CASSTTGRAWETQYF. The DNA of the CDR3 is TGTGCCAGCAGTACGACCGGGAGGGCCTGGGAGACCCAGTACTTC. The V gene is TRBV6-5, the J gene TRBJ2-5, with TRBD2 matching over 8 bases. Germline V gene sequence: CDR1 MNHEY, CDR2 SVGAGI. V was clipped by 5 bases and J by 5 bases; unmatched bases: 10. The CDR3 has 15 amino acids.